These T cell receptor beta chains were read from a single sample in a study of T cell responses to AZD1222 COVID-19 vaccine. Some clones are missing from TCRdb's copy, which holds only in-frame ones; the method was immunoSEQ multiplex PCR. The sample yields about 150,000 clones, 85% to 90% seen once. The sequenced sample was peripheral blood, obtained on day 0 of AZD1222 vaccination. Receptor source: an adult in good health. The CDR3 runs from the conserved cysteine through the conserved F or W. A D gene is named only where the DNA matches it firmly. Part of the rows lack a size; the others show once, few, many or a class for expanded clones.

v_call: TRBV25-1; clone_size: NA; d_call: NA; j_call: TRBJ1-2; cdr3_nt: TGTGCCAGCAGTGAAACCGGGAGCGAGGGACAAATTTATGGCTACACCTTC; cdr3_aa: CASSETGSEGQIYGYTF
v_call: TRBV28; clone_size: NA; d_call: TRBD1; j_call: TRBJ2-7; cdr3_nt: TGTGCCAGCAGTTTATCCCTCGGGACAGGGGTCTACGAGCAGTACTTC; cdr3_aa: CASSLSLGTGVYEQYF
v_call: TRBV27; clone_size: NA; d_call: TRBD1; j_call: TRBJ1-1; cdr3_nt: TGTGCCAGCCAAACAGGGGTGATGAACACTGAAGCTTTCTTT; cdr3_aa: CASQTGVMNTEAFF
v_call: TRBV27; clone_size: NA; d_call: TRBD1; j_call: TRBJ1-1; cdr3_nt: TGTGCCAGCAGTTTATACAAGACAGGGGACACTGAAGCTTTCTTT; cdr3_aa: CASSLYKTGDTEAFF
v_call: TRBV15; clone_size: NA; d_call: NA; j_call: TRBJ1-4; cdr3_nt: TGTGCCACCAGCCACATCAGTACACCCTATAATGAAAAACTGTTTTTT; cdr3_aa: CATSHISTPYNEKLFF
v_call: TRBV6-6; clone_size: once; d_call: TRBD1; j_call: TRBJ1-1; cdr3_nt: TGTGCCGGCCAAACTCGTGCTGGACAGGGGTACACTGAAGCTTTCTTT; cdr3_aa: CAGQTRAGQGYTEAFF
v_call: TRBV12-3/TRBV12-4; clone_size: NA; d_call: TRBD1; j_call: TRBJ1-2; cdr3_nt: TGTGCCAGCAGGGCGACAGGGTACGGCTACACCTTC; cdr3_aa: CASRATGYGYTF
v_call: TRBV6-2/TRBV6-3; clone_size: once; d_call: NA; j_call: TRBJ1-1; cdr3_nt: TGTGCCAGCAGTAATCCCACCTCCCACGGTACTGAAGCTTTCTTT; cdr3_aa: CASSNPTSHGTEAFF
v_call: TRBV3-1/TRBV3-2; clone_size: once; d_call: NA; j_call: TRBJ1-6; cdr3_nt: TGTGCCAGCAGCCAAGACGGGAATTCACCCCTCCACTTT; cdr3_aa: CASSQDGNSPLHF
v_call: TRBV5-1; clone_size: NA; d_call: NA; j_call: TRBJ2-3; cdr3_nt: TGCGCCAGCAGCTTGAGCCTCGAGAGCACAGATACGCAGTATTTT; cdr3_aa: CASSLSLESTDTQYF
v_call: TRBV7-8; clone_size: NA; d_call: NA; j_call: TRBJ1-2; cdr3_nt: TGTGCCAGCAGCTTATTAGAGGGGGACTATGGCTACACCTTC; cdr3_aa: CASSLLEGDYGYTF
v_call: TRBV24-1; clone_size: NA; d_call: NA; j_call: TRBJ1-1; cdr3_nt: TGTGCCACCAGTGCAAGCCACATGAACACTGAAGCTTTCTTT; cdr3_aa: CATSASHMNTEAFF
v_call: TRBV5-5; clone_size: NA; d_call: NA; j_call: TRBJ2-7; cdr3_nt: TGTGCCAGCAGCTTTCCCTCTACCGCAAGATTTTCCTACGAGCAGTACTTC; cdr3_aa: CASSFPSTARFSYEQYF
v_call: TRBV5-6; clone_size: NA; d_call: TRBD1; j_call: TRBJ1-2; cdr3_nt: TGTGCCAGCAGCCGAGCGACAGGGTTTAAAAATGGCTACACCTTC; cdr3_aa: CASSRATGFKNGYTF
v_call: TRBV5-6; clone_size: NA; d_call: TRBD1; j_call: TRBJ1-3; cdr3_nt: TGTGCCAGCATAAGGGGGACAGATCCCTCTGGAAACACCATATATTTT; cdr3_aa: CASIRGTDPSGNTIYF
v_call: TRBV21-1; clone_size: once; d_call: NA; j_call: TRBJ2-7; cdr3_nt: TGTGCCAGCTCGGGTAAGGGACAGGTACGAAGGGATGTAAAGTACTTC; cdr3_aa: CASSGKGQVRRDVKYF
v_call: TRBV27; clone_size: NA; d_call: TRBD1; j_call: TRBJ1-2; cdr3_nt: TGTGCCAGCACCCCAAACTCATCCCCCGGGACAGGGAACTATGGCTACACCTTC; cdr3_aa: CASTPNSSPGTGNYGYTF
v_call: TRBV2; clone_size: NA; d_call: TRBD1; j_call: TRBJ1-2; cdr3_nt: TGTGCCAGCCGACCGACAGGGGGGTCCAGCTTGTATGGCTACACCTTC; cdr3_aa: CASRPTGGSSLYGYTF
v_call: TRBV10-3; clone_size: once; d_call: TRBD1; j_call: TRBJ1-6; cdr3_nt: TGTGCCATCAGTGAGCCGGACAGGGCGATCGGCACCTATAATTCACCCCTCCACTTT; cdr3_aa: CAISEPDRAIGTYNSPLHF
v_call: TRBV19; clone_size: NA; d_call: NA; j_call: TRBJ1-1; cdr3_nt: TGTGCCAGTAGGGGGTATTCTGAAGCTTTCTTT; cdr3_aa: CASRGYSEAFF
v_call: TRBV7-9; clone_size: NA; d_call: TRBD2; j_call: TRBJ2-2; cdr3_nt: TGTGCCAGCAGCTTAGCGCAACTAGCGGGCACCGGGGAGCTGTTTTTT; cdr3_aa: CASSLAQLAGTGELFF
v_call: TRBV19; clone_size: NA; d_call: NA; j_call: TRBJ1-2; cdr3_nt: TGTGCCAGTAGTATGGCGTTCGGGGCGGGGGCTAACTATGGCTACACCTTC; cdr3_aa: CASSMAFGAGANYGYTF
v_call: TRBV6-5; clone_size: once; d_call: NA; j_call: TRBJ1-2; cdr3_nt: TGTGCCAGCAGTCACCGGTCACAGGGCATTTATGGCTACACCTTC; cdr3_aa: CASSHRSQGIYGYTF
v_call: TRBV10-2; clone_size: NA; d_call: NA; j_call: TRBJ2-3; cdr3_nt: TGCGCCAGCAAAACCGAGACTACCAGTATTACCTTCACAGATACGCAGTATTTT; cdr3_aa: CASKTETTSITFTDTQYF
v_call: TRBV29-1; clone_size: NA; d_call: NA; j_call: TRBJ1-1; cdr3_nt: TGCAGCGCCACGACAGCCCGGAACACTGAAGCTTTCTTT; cdr3_aa: CSATTARNTEAFF
v_call: TRBV11-2; clone_size: NA; d_call: NA; j_call: TRBJ1-5; cdr3_nt: TGTGCCAGCAGCTTATTTGAATATCAGCCCCAGCATTTT; cdr3_aa: CASSLFEYQPQHF
v_call: TRBV12-3/TRBV12-4; clone_size: NA; d_call: NA; j_call: TRBJ1-3; cdr3_nt: TGTGCCAGCAGTTTACAGAACACCATATATTTT; cdr3_aa: CASSLQNTIYF